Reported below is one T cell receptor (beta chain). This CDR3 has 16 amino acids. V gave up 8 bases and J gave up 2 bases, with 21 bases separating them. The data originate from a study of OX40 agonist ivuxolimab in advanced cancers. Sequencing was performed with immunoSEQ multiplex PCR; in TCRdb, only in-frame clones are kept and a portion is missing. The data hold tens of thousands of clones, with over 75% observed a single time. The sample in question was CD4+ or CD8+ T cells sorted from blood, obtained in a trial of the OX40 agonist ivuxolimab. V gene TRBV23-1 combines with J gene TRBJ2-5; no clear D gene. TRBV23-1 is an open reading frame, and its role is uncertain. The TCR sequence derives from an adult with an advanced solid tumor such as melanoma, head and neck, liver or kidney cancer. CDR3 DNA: TGCGCCAGCGGGGTTAAGTTTGTCCAAATACAAGAGACCCAGTACTTC. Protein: CASGVKFVQIQETQYF.